One sample yielded the 16 T cell receptor beta chains listed below, sequenced in a study of regulatory T cells in long-lasting Graves disease. Arm-PCR of CDR3 regions and iRepertoire HTBI primers were used to build TCR beta libraries. TCRdb passed the multiplex PCR reads through MiXCR, listing each CDR3 protein once. Among 400,000 to 500,000 distinct CDR3 sequences listed, around 20% were seen once. Noted time point: persistent/refractory GD, antithyroid drugs over 5 years with positive TRAb. PBMCs provided the RNA from which the TCR library was made. Sequenced here: peripheral blood mononuclear cells (PBMCs), sampled when the disease was refractory, from a patient treated with antithyroid drugs. The receptors shown here come from a female donor with Graves disease.

The chain is built from TRBV19 and TRBJ1-3; no clear D. The CDR3 sequence is 13 residues long. Germline V lookup: CDR1 LNHDA, CDR2 SQIVND (reference sequence). V was cut by 4 bases and J by 4 bases, with 8 bases left in between. The CDR3 region is CASSTDLGNTIYF. CDR3 coding DNA: TGTGCCAGTAGTACGGACCTGGGAAACACCATATATTTT.

This clonotype came up many times. The chain has TRBV7-3 and TRBJ2-6; D possibly uses TRBD1 or TRBD2 (5 bases each). CDR1 SGHTA and CDR2 FQGTGA come from the germline V gene. V lost 5 bases, J lost 2 bases, and 10 bases lay in between. There are 15 residues in the CDR3. The CDR3, as DNA: TGTGCCAGCAGCCCAATGGGGGCTGGGGCCAACGTCCTGACTTTC. Its protein product is CASSPMGAGANVLTF.

The V gene is TRBV6-1, the J gene TRBJ2-3; 10 bases agree with TRBD1. This CDR3 region has 15 residues. With V trimmed by 4 bases and J by 6 bases, 7 bases remained unmatched. Germline lookup yields CDR1 MNHNS and CDR2 SASEGT. CDR3 sequence: CASSADRGRGDTQYF. The DNA of the CDR3 is TGTGCCAGCAGTGCCGACAGGGGGCGCGGCGATACGCAGTATTTT.

V is TRBV6-5 and J is TRBJ2-5, with 11 nucleotides matching TRBD2. The CDR3 extends over 17 amino acids. Germline V lookup: CDR1 MNHEY, CDR2 SVGAGI. Germline trimming cut 0 bases from V and 2 bases from J; bases unmatched to any gene: 5. The CDR3 sequence: CASSYSGTSGLQETQYF. CDR3 DNA: TGTGCCAGCAGTTACTCTGGGACTAGCGGTCTGCAAGAGACCCAGTACTTC.

Of note for this clonotype: An end of the junction does not agree with germline; a read error may underlie this. The J gene is TRBJ2-1, the V gene TRBV5-1; 7 positions agree with TRBD1. The length of the CDR3 is 12 residues. In germline, CDR1 is SGHRS, CDR2 YFSETQ. CDR3 sequence (DNA): TGCGCCAGCAGCTACGACAGGGCGAATGGAGTCTTC. Translated, it gives CASSYDRANGVF.

This clonotype was seen ten or more times. The J gene is TRBJ1-6, the V gene TRBV30; D unresolved. Germline CDR1 and CDR2: GTSNPN and SVGIG (reference sequence). V shed 0 bases and J shed 3 bases, with 9 bases lying between them. The CDR3 sequence is 15 residues long. As DNA, the CDR3 is TGTGCCTGGAGTGTACCGCCAGGCTATAATTCACCCCTCCACTTT. Protein sequence: CAWSVPPGYNSPLHF. Variable domain in full (rest from reference TRBV30 and TRBJ1-6): SQTIHQWPATLVQPVGSPLSLECTVEGTSNPNLYWYRQAAGRGLQLLFYSVGIGQISSEVPQNLSASRPQDRQFILSSKKLLLSDSGFYLCAWSVPPGYNSPLHFGNGTRLTVT.

Details on this clonotype: It may be a read error: a sequence one base away is much more abundant. V is TRBV7-9 and J is TRBJ2-2, with D possibly TRBD2 on 6 matching bases. CDR1 is SEHNR, CDR2 FQNEAQ, per germline (reference sequence). The CDR3 consists of 14 residues. In DNA, the CDR3 is TGTGCCAGCAGCTTGACGGGTTTTGGCGGGGAGCTGCTTTTT. Protein: CASSLTGFGGELLF.

A few counts support this clonotype. The rearrangement links TRBV3-1 to TRBJ2-4, with TRBD1 identical over 7 bases. The junction had 16 bases not matched to a gene; V was cut back by 1 base and J by 1 base. CDR3 size: 20 residues. The germline V gene encodes CDR1 LGHDT and CDR2 YNNKEL (reference sequence). In DNA, the CDR3 is TGTGCCAGCAGCCAAGGCAGGGGGTTTACCACCCTCTATGCCAAAAACATTCAGTACTTC. It specifies CASSQGRGFTTLYAKNIQYF.

This clonotype was recorded many times. The rearrangement uses TRBV28 and TRBJ2-7; 7 bases map to TRBD2. CDR1 is MDHEN and CDR2 is SYDVKM in the germline V gene. This CDR3 is 15 amino acids long. V shed 6 bases and J 0 bases; nucleotides not matched to a gene: 8. The CDR3 nucleotides are TGTGCCAGCAGCTCCCCCGGCGGGAGCTCCTACGAGCAGTACTTC. Protein sequence: CASSSPGGSSYEQYF.

At least ten counts were recorded for this clonotype. The chain couples TRBV7-9 to TRBJ2-5; TRBD1 matches 8 bases. This CDR3 comprises 13 residues. Germline CDR1 and CDR2: SEHNR and FQNEAQ (reference sequence). V shed 1 base and J 7 bases; nucleotides not matched to a gene: 2. The CDR3 loop reads CASSLGTGWTQYF. For the CDR3, the DNA is TGTGCCAGCAGCTTAGGGACAGGGTGGACCCAGTACTTC.

This clonotype has a count of ten or more. V gene TRBV28 combines with J gene TRBJ2-7; D remains ambiguous. Germline V CDR1 and CDR2: MDHEN, SYDVKM. V lost 7 bases and J lost 0, with 19 bases in between. The CDR3 consists of 16 residues. The CDR3 loop is CASTNENGASSYEQYF. CDR3 nucleotide sequence: TGTGCCAGCACCAACGAGAATGGCGCGAGCTCCTACGAGCAGTACTTC.

The table lists this clonotype with many counts. The chain carries TRBV28 and TRBJ1-5; D might be TRBD1 (5 bases). Germline CDR1 reads MDHEN; CDR2 reads SYDVKM. This CDR3 contains 13 residues. Trimming removed 4 bases at V and 5 bases at J, with 9 bases between. CDR3 sequence (DNA): TGTGCCAGCAGTTCCTCGGGGGATCAGCCCCAGCATTTT. The encoded protein is CASSSSGDQPQHF.

This clonotype was recorded at least ten times. The chain carries TRBV6-5 and TRBJ1-6, with a weak D call TRBD1 (5 bases). Trimming removed 3 bases at V and 7 bases at J, with 10 bases between. From germline, CDR1 is MNHEY and CDR2 SVGAGI. This CDR3 has 14 amino acids. The CDR3 DNA reads as TGTGCCAGCAGTTATGGTCAGGGAAATTCACCCCTCCACTTT. It encodes CASSYGQGNSPLHF.

This clonotype was picked up many times. The rearrangement joins TRBV25-1 to TRBJ2-7; 7 bases are a match to TRBD2. The CDR3 is made up of 16 amino acids. Germline CDR1 MGHDK, CDR2 SYGVNS. V trimming: 2 bases; J trimming: 2 bases; junction bases outside the gene matches: 9. CDR3 in amino acids: CASSELSAGPAYEQYF. The CDR3 nucleotides read TGTGCCAGCAGTGAACTATCAGCGGGGCCCGCCTACGAGCAGTACTTC.

This clonotype was observed a few times. The chain combines TRBV20-1 with TRBJ2-7; D gene unclear. V was clipped by 3 bases and J by 4 bases, with 16 bases between them. Looked up from germline, CDR1 is DFQATT and CDR2 is SNEGSKA (reference sequence). The CDR3 is 14 residues long. The CDR3 here is CSASSRPGLYEQYF. CDR3 nucleotide sequence: TGCAGTGCTAGTTCCCGGCCCGGTCTTTACGAGCAGTACTTC.

The chain has TRBV7-3 and TRBJ2-3; D remains unclear. The germline CDR1 and CDR2 sequences are SGHTA and FQGTGA. V lost 5 bases to trimming and J lost 4 bases, with 16 bases between them. This CDR3 is 15 amino acids long. CDR3 sequence: CASSIDPIVADTQYF. In DNA, the CDR3 is TGTGCCAGCAGCATAGACCCCATAGTGGCAGATACGCAGTATTTT.